This TCR beta chain came from a study of blood T cell repertoires in COVID-19. TCRdb keeps only in-frame clones here, not all; method: immunoSEQ multiplex PCR. The sample contains more than 95,000 clones, 85% of which appear only once. Per the germline V gene, CDR1 is MNHEY and CDR2 is SMNVEV (reference sequence). The CDR3 length is 15 residues. Trimming removed 8 bases from V and 6 bases from J; junction bases left unmatched: 11. The chain recombines TRBV27 with TRBJ2-1, with TRBD2 matching over 9 bases. The receptor's source is a man aged 80 or over with active or convalescent COVID-19. Source material: peripheral blood. Written as DNA, the CDR3 is TGTGCCAGCGGGCACGGGACTAGCAGGGGCAATGAGCAGTTCTTC. Its translation is CASGHGTSRGNEQFF.